One sample yielded the 6 T cell receptor beta chains listed below, sequenced in a study of shared clonotypes between healthy human individuals. The table came from immunoSEQ multiplex PCR; TCRdb's copy has only in-frame clones and leaves some out. The data contain some 650,000 clones, approximately 97% of them seen just once; the ten biggest clones take up 0.057%. The specimen was naive CD4+ T cells sorted from blood. Subset specified: CD45RA+ positively selected. The receptors originated from a woman aged 30 to 39 in good health.

The chain joins TRBV9 to TRBJ2-3; 7 nucleotides align to TRBD2. Germline-derived CDR1 and CDR2 are SGDLS and YYNGEE. The CDR3 is 16 amino acids. V dropped 3 bases and J dropped 4; count of bases not matched to a gene: 11. In DNA, the CDR3 is TGTGCCAGCAGCGCCCGGGCGGGAGATGGGGCAGATACGCAGTATTTT. Protein product: CASSARAGDGADTQYF.

The rearrangement joins TRBV7-2 to TRBJ2-2, with TRBD2 matching over 12 bases. The CDR3 is 15 amino acids. With 5 bases clipped from V and 4 bases from J, the junction kept 2 bases outside the gene matches. The germline gives CDR1 SGHTA, CDR2 FQGNSA. This CDR3 reads CASSLGLAGTGELFF. CDR3 DNA sequence: TGTGCCAGCAGCCTGGGACTAGCGGGCACCGGGGAGCTGTTTTTT.

This clone was counted a single time. J is TRBJ2-7 and V is TRBV10-2; TRBD2 aligns across 13 bases. V lost 5 bases to trimming and J lost 0 bases; unmatched junction nucleotides: 7. Germline V gene sequence: CDR1 WSHSY, CDR2 SAAADI. There are 17 residues in the CDR3. The CDR3 spells CASSSALAGGSSYEQYF. CDR3 DNA sequence: TGCGCCAGCAGTTCGGCACTAGCGGGAGGGAGCTCCTACGAGCAGTACTTC.

The CDR3 DNA sequence: TGTGCCAGCAGCTTAGGGCCTAGCGGGAGTGTTGAGCAGTTCTTC. Protein sequence: CASSLGPSGSVEQFF. This chain links TRBV7-6 with TRBJ2-1; 10 bases fit TRBD2. The V and J ends lost 1 base and 9 bases, in that order; junction bases with no gene match: 6. The germline CDR1 and CDR2 sequences are SGHVS and FNYEAQ. The CDR3 covers 15 residues.

Only a few counts were recorded for this clone. The J gene is TRBJ2-2, the V gene TRBV7-9; D remains unclear. V gave up 5 bases and J gave up 2 bases, with 12 bases separating them. Germline assignment: CDR1 SEHNR and CDR2 FQNEAQ (reference sequence). The CDR3 covers 15 residues. In DNA, the CDR3 is TGTGCCAGCAGCACCCGGACCTTAAACACCGGGGAGCTGTTTTTT. It is translated as CASSTRTLNTGELFF.

The chain links TRBV19 to TRBJ2-1; a weak D match, TRBD1 (6 bases). The V and J ends lost 3 bases and 5 bases respectively, with 11 bases between them. The CDR3 has 14 amino acids. Germline lookup yields CDR1 LNHDA and CDR2 SQIVND (reference sequence). The CDR3, as DNA: TGTGCCAGTAGTATCCGGGACATAAACAATGAGCAGTTCTTC. Translated, it gives CASSIRDINNEQFF.